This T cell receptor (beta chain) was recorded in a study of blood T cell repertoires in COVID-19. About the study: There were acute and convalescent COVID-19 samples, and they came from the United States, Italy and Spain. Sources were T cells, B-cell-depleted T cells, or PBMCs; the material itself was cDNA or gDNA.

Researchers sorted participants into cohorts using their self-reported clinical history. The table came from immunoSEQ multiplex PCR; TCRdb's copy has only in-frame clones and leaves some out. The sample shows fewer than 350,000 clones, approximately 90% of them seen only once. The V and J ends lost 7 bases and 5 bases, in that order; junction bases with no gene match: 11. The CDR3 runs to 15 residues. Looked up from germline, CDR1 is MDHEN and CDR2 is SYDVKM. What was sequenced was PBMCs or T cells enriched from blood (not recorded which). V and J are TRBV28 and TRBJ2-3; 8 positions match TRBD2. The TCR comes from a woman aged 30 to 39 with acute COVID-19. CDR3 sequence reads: CASTPVGTRKDTQYF. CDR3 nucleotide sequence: TGTGCCAGCACCCCAGTCGGGACTAGGAAAGATACGCAGTATTTT. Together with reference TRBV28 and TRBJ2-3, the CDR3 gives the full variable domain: DVKVTQSSRYLVKRTGEKVFLECVQDMDHENMFWYRQDPGLGLRLIYFSYDVKMKEKGDIPEGYSVSREKKERFSLILESASTNQTSMYLCASTPVGTRKDTQYFGPGTRLTVL.